This T cell receptor beta chain is from a study of neurological immune-mediated disorders. The V gene end was trimmed by 4 bases and the J gene end by 7 bases; junction bases not matched to a gene: 12. The CDR3 is made up of 17 amino acids. TCRdb reprocessed the 5' RACE reads with MiXCR, giving one entry per CDR3 protein. Seen here are roughly 80,000 distinct CDR3 sequences, about 9.4% observed once, and the top ten hold about 1.8%. This clonotype has ten or more counts. This TCR was sampled from a man aged 40-50 years in good health. V is TRBV12-3 or TRBV12-4 and J is TRBJ2-1, with TRBD2 matching 11 bases. Sequencing was carried out using PBMCs. The CDR3 region is CASSSRLAGTTWNEQFF. The CDR3 DNA follows: TGTGCCAGCAGTTCAAGACTAGCGGGGACGACTTGGAATGAGCAGTTCTTC.